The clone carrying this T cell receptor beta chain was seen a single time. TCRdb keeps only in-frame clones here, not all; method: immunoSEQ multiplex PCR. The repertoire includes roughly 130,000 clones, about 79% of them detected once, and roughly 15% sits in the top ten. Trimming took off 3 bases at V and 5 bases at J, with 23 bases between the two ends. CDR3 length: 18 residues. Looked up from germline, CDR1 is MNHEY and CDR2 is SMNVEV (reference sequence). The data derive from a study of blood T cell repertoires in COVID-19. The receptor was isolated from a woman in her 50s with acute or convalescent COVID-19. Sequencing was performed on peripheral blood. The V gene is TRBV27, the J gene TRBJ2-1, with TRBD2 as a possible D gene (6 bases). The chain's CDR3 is CASSFSIERVVSNNEQFF. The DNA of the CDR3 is TGTGCCAGCAGTTTCTCTATTGAGCGGGTTGTCTCAAACAATGAGCAGTTCTTC.